The clone carrying this TCR beta chain was counted many times. What it recognizes is unknown. The sample comes from a study of T cell repertoires in cytomegalovirus infection. Study overall: CMV epitopes, recently identified HLA-C-restricted and well-studied HLA-B-restricted, were used. From public TCR beta signatures came an indication of both CMV infection and matching HLA type. Study findings and constraints: Cumulative public TCR beta family frequency identified carriers of CMV plus the relevant HLA.

TCRdb independently ran MiXCR on the reads; one entry per CDR3 protein. The profile shows about 24,000 distinct CDR3 sequences, under 25% of them singletons. J lost 8 bases, V lost 4 bases, and 10 bases had no gene match. The V gene's germline CDR1 is MNHNS and CDR2 SASEGT. This CDR3 spans 14 amino acids. The V and J genes are TRBV6-1 and TRBJ1-1, with 7 bases fitting TRBD1. The sequences come from CD8+ T cells from cultured PBMCs, collected from culture after CMV antigen stimulation. This receptor was obtained from a human donor in good health (CMV status not recorded). Some clones in this sample may be carry-over from other donors' samples. CDR3 sequence reads: CASSAWTGGIEAFF. The CDR3 nucleotides read TGTGCCAGCAGTGCTTGGACAGGTGGAATAGAAGCTTTCTTT.